This T cell receptor (beta chain) was captured by sequencing in a study of vaccination effects on CD4 cells after COVID-19. With the ViraFEST assay, the study expanded antigen-specific CD4+ T cells using viral peptide pools, then sequenced them. Subsequent to a culture period of under 11 days, CD4+ T cells were isolated. Vaccine administered to participants consisted of two doses of either BNT162b2 or mRNA-1273. Per the germline V gene, CDR1 is SGDLS and CDR2 is YYNGEE. The CDR3 spans 14 residues. Trimming cost V 0 bases and J 1 base, with 5 bases left between them. Comment on this clone: Its antigen remains unidentified.

The data were produced by immunoSEQ multiplex PCR, yet TCRdb's version contains in-frame clones alone and is incomplete. The sample holds more than 13,000 clones, 75% seen once. V usage is TRBV9 and J usage is TRBJ1-3; unclear D gene. This receptor was identified in a human donor who received a COVID-19 vaccine. The source was CD4+ T cells from PBMCs cultured with HCoV-NL63 spike peptides, collected after COVID-19 vaccination. The CDR3 DNA sequence: TGTGCCAGCAGCGTAGAGTGGTCTGGAAACACCATATATTTT. Translation: CASSVEWSGNTIYF.